Described below is a single TCR beta chain sequence and its context. This sample is drawn from a study of control samples from healthy donors and cancer patients. V lost 3 bases to trimming and J lost 0 bases, with 15 bases between them. The CDR3 length is 18 residues. The germline CDR1 and CDR2 sequences are SGHVS and FQNEAQ. TCRdb's copy holds only in-frame clones and misses some; the assay was immunoSEQ multiplex PCR. The profile shows 99,000 or so clones, 83% of them singletons. Sample: blood. The clonotype comes from a woman aged 45-65 years in good health. V gene TRBV7-8 combines with J gene TRBJ2-6, with D perhaps TRBD1 or TRBD2 (5 bases each). CDR3 DNA: TGTGCCAGCAGCTTCCGGGACGCAAAGAGCTCTGGGGCCAACGTCCTGACTTTC. Translating gives CASSFRDAKSSGANVLTF.